This T cell receptor beta chain was found in a study of PD-1 and CTLA-4 blockade in melanoma. TCRdb's table, derived via immunoSEQ multiplex PCR, lists solely in-frame clones and lacks some. The sample carries 25,000 to 35,000 clones, approximately 89% recorded once. The CDR3 sequence is 15 residues long. CDR1 and CDR2 from the germline V gene are MNHEY and SMNVEV (reference sequence). The J segment lost 2 bases and the V segment lost 2 bases, leaving 6 bases of the junction unmatched. The sequence derives from a human donor with melanoma. The chain carries TRBV27 and TRBJ2-7, with 7 bases that match TRBD1. Here the sequenced sample was CD8+ T cells from peripheral blood, taken from a patient given anti-PD-1 treatment. DNA of the CDR3: TGTGCCAGCAGTTTACAGGGGGACCCTGCCTACGAGCAGTACTTC. Amino acid sequence: CASSLQGDPAYEQYF.